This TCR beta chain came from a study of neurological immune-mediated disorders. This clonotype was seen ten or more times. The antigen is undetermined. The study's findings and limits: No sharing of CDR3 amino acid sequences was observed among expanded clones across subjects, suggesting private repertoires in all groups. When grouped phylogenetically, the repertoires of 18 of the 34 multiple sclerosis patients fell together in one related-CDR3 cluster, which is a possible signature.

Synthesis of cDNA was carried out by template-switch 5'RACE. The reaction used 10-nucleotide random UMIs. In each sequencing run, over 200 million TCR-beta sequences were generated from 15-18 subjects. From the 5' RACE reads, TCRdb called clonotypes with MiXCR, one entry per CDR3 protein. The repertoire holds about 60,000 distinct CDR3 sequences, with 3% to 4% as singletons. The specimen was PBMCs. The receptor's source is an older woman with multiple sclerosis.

CDR3: CSASDPNRGRNTEAFF. Written as DNA, the CDR3 is TGCAGTGCTAGCGACCCGAACAGGGGCCGGAACACTGAAGCTTTCTTT. The V gene is TRBV20-1, the J gene TRBJ1-1, with 7 positions matching TRBD1. The V gene end was trimmed by 3 bases and the J gene end by 1 base; junction bases not matched to a gene: 11. CDR1 is DFQATT and CDR2 is SNEGSKA in the germline V gene (reference sequence). The CDR3 spans 16 residues.